One and the same sample provided the 24 T cell receptor beta chains below, sequenced in a study of OX40 agonist ivuxolimab in advanced cancers. Repertoires were generated with immunoSEQ multiplex PCR, while TCRdb's copy carries only in-frame clones and drops some. The sample records just over 70,000 clones, less than 90% being singletons. The specimen comprised CD4+ or CD8+ T cells sorted from blood, sampled in a trial of the OX40 agonist ivuxolimab. These receptors were collected from an adult with an advanced solid tumor such as melanoma, head and neck, liver or kidney cancer.

The chain combines TRBV18 with TRBJ1-4; TRBD1 might be the D (5 bases). Deletions cut 4 bases from V and 0 bases from J, with 15 bases between. Per the germline V gene, CDR1 is KGHSH and CDR2 is LQKENI. The CDR3 length is 17 residues. DNA of the CDR3: TGTGCCAGCTCACAGCTGGGGACGGGTGCAACTAATGAAAAACTGTTTTTT. Amino acid sequence: CASSQLGTGATNEKLFF.

The chain's CDR3 is CASSPTGVGANVLTF. The CDR3 DNA reads TGTGCCAGCAGCCCGACAGGGGTAGGGGCCAACGTCCTGACTTTC. The V gene is TRBV7-7, the J gene TRBJ2-6, with 8 bases identical to TRBD1. This CDR3 is 15 amino acids long. Trimming at V came to 5 bases and at J to 4 bases, leaving 4 bases not matched to a gene. Per the germline V gene, CDR1 is SSHAT and CDR2 is FNYEAQ (reference sequence).

This clone was counted a few times. CDR3 residues: CASTHRQNTEAFF. CDR3 coding DNA: TGTGCCAGCACCCATCGACAGAACACTGAAGCTTTCTTT. The chain combines TRBV11-2 with TRBJ1-1; no firm D call. The CDR3 extends over 13 amino acids. The V gene's germline CDR1 is SGHAT and CDR2 FQNNGV. Deletions cut 7 bases from V and 1 base from J, with 10 bases between.

A few counts support this clone. The V call is TRBV11-2, the J call TRBJ1-1, with D maybe TRBD1 (5 bases). The CDR3 runs to 16 residues. V lost 2 bases and J lost 0, with 13 bases in between. Germline-derived CDR1 and CDR2 are SGHAT and FQNNGV. CDR3 coding DNA: TGTGCCAGCAGCTTAAGGTTCGGGACGGTGAACACTGAAGCTTTCTTT. Its translation is CASSLRFGTVNTEAFF.

This clone was observed a handful of times. The rearrangement uses TRBV28 and TRBJ1-2, with D tentatively TRBD1 (5 bases). Germline-derived CDR1 and CDR2 are MDHEN and SYDVKM. The germline V and J ends were trimmed by 7 bases and 8 bases, with 17 bases remaining between them. The CDR3 extends over 13 amino acids. For the CDR3, the DNA is TGTGCCAGCACCCGGGGACCGTCTGAGGGCTACACCTTC. The encoded protein is CASTRGPSEGYTF.

The DNA of the CDR3 is TGCGCCAGCAGCTTACAACCGGGACAGGGACGCGGCTACACCTTC. This encodes CASSLQPGQGRGYTF. The chain couples TRBV5-1 to TRBJ1-2; 9 nucleotides align to TRBD1. CDR3 length equals 15 residues. V lost 2 bases and J lost 8; bases outside the gene matches: 10. Germline CDR1 SGHRS, CDR2 YFSETQ.

The V and J genes are TRBV28 and TRBJ2-3; D is perhaps TRBD1 or TRBD2 (5 bases each). The length of the CDR3 is 16 residues. CDR1 is MDHEN and CDR2 is SYDVKM in the germline V gene. The V and J ends lost 4 bases and 11 bases respectively, with 25 bases between them. This CDR3 is CASSSSARGAPWGQYF. DNA of the CDR3: TGTGCCAGCAGTTCCTCCGCTAGGGGAGCTCCGTGGGGGCAGTATTTT.

The rearrangement uses TRBV7-3 and TRBJ2-1; D is unclear. The CDR3 has 12 amino acids. Germline assignment: CDR1 SGHTA and CDR2 FQGTGA. The V end was cut by 1 base, the J end by 9 bases, with 7 bases between. The CDR3 bases are TGTGCCAGCAGCTTAAGCGATTCTGAGCAGTTCTTC. Translation gives CASSLSDSEQFF.

The rearrangement joins TRBV12-2 to TRBJ1-6; the tabulated D call, TRBD1, remains unverified against the DNA. TRBV12-2 is a recognized pseudogene. The CDR3 has 15 amino acids. CDR3 amino acids: CASRLLWGEDSPLHF. For the CDR3, the DNA is TGTGCAAGTCGCTTATTGTGGGGCGAGGATTCACCCCTCCACTTT.

This chain links TRBV6-1 with TRBJ2-3; a weak D match, TRBD2 (6 bases). The CDR3 is 13 amino acids. Trimming stripped 6 bases from V and 1 base from J, with 8 bases between. The germline V gene encodes CDR1 MNHNS and CDR2 SASEGT. Here the CDR3 reads CASSRGGTDTQYF. CDR3 in DNA: TGTGCCAGCAGCCGCGGGGGCACAGATACGCAGTATTTT.

This chain uses TRBV2 with TRBJ1-2; TRBD1 is a possible D gene (5 bases). Germline V gene sequence: CDR1 SNHLY, CDR2 FYNNEI. CDR3 size: 14 residues. V was cut by 5 bases and J by 4 bases, with 14 bases left in between. The CDR3 nucleotides read TGTGCCAGCAGTTTGACCAGGGCGGGCTATGGCTACACCTTC. This sequence encodes CASSLTRAGYGYTF.

V usage is TRBV4-1 and J usage is TRBJ2-2; 9 bases are shared with TRBD1. Germline trimming cut 3 bases from V and 5 bases from J; bases unmatched to any gene: 7. The length of the CDR3 is 16 residues. The germline V gene has CDR1 MGHRA and CDR2 YSYEKL. The CDR3 loop is CASSQATGGRTGELFF. The CDR3 DNA reads TGCGCCAGCAGCCAGGCGACAGGGGGAAGAACCGGGGAGCTGTTTTTT.

V gene TRBV18 combines with J gene TRBJ2-1; TRBD2 agrees at 9 bases. CDR1 is KGHSH, CDR2 LQKENI, per germline. The J segment lost 5 bases and the V segment lost 2 bases, leaving 10 bases of the junction unmatched. CDR3 length equals 17 residues. In DNA, the CDR3 is TGTGCCAGCTCACCAACTAGGGCTAGCGGGGATAACAATGAGCAGTTCTTC. Translating gives CASSPTRASGDNNEQFF.

CDR3 bases: TGCGCCAGCAGACGGACTAGCGGGCTGTCGAACACCGGGGAGCTGTTTTTT. Its protein product is CASRRTSGLSNTGELFF. The chain combines TRBV10-2 with TRBJ2-2; 11 bases line up with TRBD2. The CDR3 is 17 amino acids. In germline, CDR1 is WSHSY, CDR2 SAAADI. V dropped 6 bases and J dropped 0; count of bases not matched to a gene: 6.

The chain joins TRBV7-3 to TRBJ2-7; 9 bases are shared with TRBD1. Trimming took 2 bases from V and 2 from J; bases not matched to a gene: 4. The CDR3 has 15 residues. CDR1 and CDR2 (germline): SGHTA, FQGTGA. In DNA form, the CDR3 reads TGTGCCAGCAGCTTAGGACAGGGGAGAACCTACGAGCAGTACTTC. Its protein is CASSLGQGRTYEQYF.

J is TRBJ2-5 and V is TRBV5-4; 10 bases match TRBD2. The V segment lost 0 bases and the J segment 3 bases; nucleotides outside the gene matches: 2. In germline, CDR1 is SGHNT, CDR2 YYREEE (reference sequence). The CDR3 consists of 15 residues. In DNA, the CDR3 is TGTGCCAGCAGCTTGGGAGGGACTAGCGAAGAGACCCAGTACTTC. This gives the protein CASSLGGTSEETQYF.

The chain joins TRBV10-2 to TRBJ1-3; D is unclear. The CDR3 contains 15 residues. The ends were cut back, 3 bases at V and 3 bases at J, with 12 bases in the middle. The germline V gene has CDR1 WSHSY and CDR2 SAAADI. CDR3 loop: CASSEGPASGNTIYF. The CDR3, as DNA: TGCGCCAGCAGTGAAGGGCCGGCAAGTGGAAACACCATATATTTT.

V and J are TRBV19 and TRBJ2-3; TRBD2 matches 9 bases. J gave up 3 bases and V 9 bases, and 7 bases lay outside the gene matches. Germline V gene data show CDR1 as LNHDA and CDR2 as SQIVND (reference sequence). The CDR3 extends over 14 amino acids. This CDR3 is CASRVAGATDTQYF. In DNA form, the CDR3 reads TGTGCCAGCCGGGTAGCGGGAGCAACAGATACGCAGTATTTT.

The chain has TRBV4-1 and TRBJ1-5; D is ambiguous. From germline, CDR1 is MGHRA and CDR2 YSYEKL. The CDR3 totals 14 residues. Trimming stripped 3 bases from V and 6 bases from J, with 12 bases between. The CDR3 sequence: CASSHSLGLQPQHF. CDR3 nucleotide sequence: TGCGCCAGCAGCCATTCTTTGGGTCTTCAGCCCCAGCATTTT.

V gene TRBV10-2 combines with J gene TRBJ2-5; D not certain. There are 11 residues in the CDR3. Looked up from germline, CDR1 is WSHSY and CDR2 is SAAADI. V lost 3 bases, J lost 7 bases, and 6 bases lay in between. CDR3 nucleotide sequence: TGCGCCAGCAGTGATAGGGTGACCCAGTACTTC. This gives the protein CASSDRVTQYF.

This clone was recorded many times. The V gene is TRBV28, the J gene TRBJ1-5; D unclear. The CDR3 extends over 14 amino acids. V was trimmed by 3 bases and J by 7 bases, leaving 13 bases between them. The germline CDR1 and CDR2 sequences are MDHEN and SYDVKM. This chain's CDR3 is CASSLVGSEQPQHF. CDR3 nucleotide sequence: TGTGCCAGCAGTTTGGTGGGGTCCGAGCAGCCCCAGCATTTT. The full variable domain, in which reference TRBV28 and TRBJ1-5 provide the parts outside the CDR3, is DVKVTQSSRYLVKRTGEKVFLECVQDMDHENMFWYRQDPGLGLRLIYFSYDVKMKEKGDIPEGYSVSREKKERFSLILESASTNQTSMYLCASSLVGSEQPQHFGDGTRLSIL.

This chain connects TRBV5-1 to TRBJ1-4; no reliable D call. Germline assignment: CDR1 SGHRS and CDR2 YFSETQ. Trimming pared 3 bases from V and 8 bases from J, leaving 11 bases between. CDR3 length: 13 amino acids. In DNA, the CDR3 is TGCGCCAGCAGCTCCGGACCCTTGGAAAAACTGTTTTTT. This translates into CASSSGPLEKLFF. Looking up the rest from reference TRBV5-1 and TRBJ1-4 gives the full variable domain: KAGVTQTPRYLIKTRGQQVTLSCSPISGHRSVSWYQQTPGQGLQFLFEYFSETQRNKGNFPGRFSGRQFSNSRSEMNVSTLELGDSALYLCASSSGPLEKLFFGSGTQLSVL.

This rearrangement joins TRBV11-1 to TRBJ2-3; possible D gene TRBD2, 5 bases. Trimming removed 1 base at V and 4 bases at J, with 15 bases between. Germline values: CDR1 SGHAT, CDR2 FQDESV (reference sequence). CDR3 length: 16 residues. CDR3 loop: CASSLEVGLASDTQYF. Written as DNA, the CDR3 is TGTGCCAGCAGCTTAGAAGTTGGCCTAGCCTCAGATACGCAGTATTTT.

The genes are TRBV10-3 and TRBJ2-1; D could derive from TRBD1 or TRBD2 (5 bases each). Germline V gene lookup returns CDR1 ENHRY and CDR2 SYGVKD. CDR3 length equals 13 residues. The V end was cut by 7 bases, the J end by 8 bases, with 15 bases between. The CDR3 region is CAINGDLDDEQFF. The CDR3 DNA is TGTGCCATCAACGGGGACCTTGACGATGAGCAGTTCTTC.